The 25 T cell receptor beta chains reported below all come from one sample, sequenced in a study of control samples from healthy donors and cancer patients. Produced via immunoSEQ multiplex PCR; TCRdb's table is partial and in-frame only. The sample includes 60,000 to 75,000 clones, approximately 80% of them seen just once. Specimen: blood. These receptors were obtained from a man aged 45-65 years in good health.

The chain carries TRBV29-1 and TRBJ2-3; D is unclear. V was shortened by 4 bases and J by 5 bases, with 4 bases between the two germline ends. Looked up from germline, CDR1 is SQVTM and CDR2 is ANQGSEA. This CDR3 is 10 amino acids long. CDR3 in amino acids: CSVGLDTQYF. Written as DNA, the CDR3 is TGCAGCGTTGGCCTAGATACGCAGTATTTT.

The gene calls are TRBV10-1 and TRBJ2-3; perhaps TRBD2 as D (5 bases). The CDR3 has 15 amino acids. Trimming stripped 0 bases from V and 4 bases from J, with 11 bases between. CDR1 WNHNN and CDR2 SYGVQD come from the germline V gene (reference sequence). CDR3 DNA: TGCGCCAGCAGTGAGTCGACTACCATAGCAGATACGCAGTATTTT. The encoded protein is CASSESTTIADTQYF.

This clone appeared many times. Other nucleotide sequences in the sample specify the same CDR3. The V call is TRBV2, the J call TRBJ2-2, with D perhaps matching TRBD2 (7 bases). The CDR3 covers 15 residues. Germline V gene sequence: CDR1 SNHLY, CDR2 FYNNEI. V shed 7 bases and J shed 1 base, with 13 bases lying between them. DNA for the CDR3: TGTGCCAGCACGGAAAGGGGGGGGAACACCGGGGAGCTGTTTTTT. As protein: CASTERGGNTGELFF.

This chain joins TRBV5-6 and TRBJ2-3; no clear D gene. The CDR3 is 13 amino acids. Germline V gives CDR1 SGHDT, CDR2 YYEEEE. Trimming pared 3 bases from V and 6 bases from J, leaving 11 bases between. CDR3 loop: CASSYRAPDTQYF. The CDR3, as DNA: TGTGCCAGCAGCTATAGGGCGCCGGATACGCAGTATTTT.

As for this clone: This CDR3 is also generated by other DNA sequences in the sample. The rearrangement uses TRBV27 and TRBJ1-5, with D maybe TRBD1 (5 bases). In germline, CDR1 is MNHEY, CDR2 SMNVEV (reference sequence). This CDR3 spans 12 amino acids. The ends were cut back, 5 bases at V and 7 bases at J, with 9 bases in the middle. CDR3 loop: CASSPQGQPQHF. Written as DNA, the CDR3 is TGTGCCAGCAGTCCTCAGGGCCAGCCCCAGCATTTT.

The V call is TRBV11-3, the J call TRBJ1-5; D is ambiguous. Trimming cost V 0 bases and J 3 bases, with 3 bases left between them. CDR1 is SGHNT, CDR2 YENEEA, per germline. There are 13 residues in the CDR3. The CDR3 DNA is TGTGCCAGCAGCTTAGAGGACAATCAGCCCCAGCATTTT. Translation gives CASSLEDNQPQHF.

This clone was observed once. The chain couples TRBV27 to TRBJ2-1, with 10 nucleotides matching TRBD2. Losses at the gene ends were 2 bases for V and 7 bases for J; bases not matched to a gene: 5. Germline loops: CDR1 MNHEY, CDR2 SMNVEV (reference sequence). The CDR3 loop spans 15 amino acids. The DNA of the CDR3 is TGTGCCAGCAGTTTACAACTAGCGGGAATAAATGAGCAGTTCTTC. This encodes CASSLQLAGINEQFF.

V usage is TRBV25-1 and J usage is TRBJ2-5; 8 bases fit TRBD2. This CDR3 has 17 amino acids. The V gene's germline CDR1 is MGHDK and CDR2 SYGVNS. After removal of 0 bases from V and 4 bases from J, the junction contained 10 bases not matched to a gene. Here the CDR3 DNA reads TGTGCCAGCAGTGAATATGCGGCTAGCGGGCGCTTAGAGACCCAGTACTTC. This gives the protein CASSEYAASGRLETQYF.

In this sample, this clone is medium-sized. The chain is built from TRBV16 and TRBJ1-2; 9 positions agree with TRBD1. V shed 2 bases and J 8 bases; nucleotides not matched to a gene: 3. CDR3 length equals 13 residues. CDR1 and CDR2 (germline): KGHSY, FQNENV. This CDR3 reads CASSQGDREGYTF. The CDR3 region has the DNA TGTGCCAGCAGCCAAGGGGACAGGGAAGGCTACACCTTC.

V gene TRBV5-1 combines with J gene TRBJ2-3, with D unresolved. Trimming left V 2 bases short and J 5 bases short, with 9 bases between. CDR1 is SGHRS and CDR2 is YFSETQ in the germline V gene. The CDR3 has 13 amino acids. The CDR3: CASSLNWGDTQYF. CDR3 coding DNA: TGCGCCAGCAGCTTAAATTGGGGAGATACGCAGTATTTT.

The rearrangement uses TRBV28 and TRBJ1-1; D ambiguous. The CDR3 runs 14 residues. The ends were cut back, 7 bases at V and 1 base at J, with 13 bases in the middle. Looked up from germline, CDR1 is MDHEN and CDR2 is SYDVKM. As DNA, the CDR3 is TGTGCCAGCACCGTCACTCGGGAGAACACTGAAGCTTTCTTT. Translated, it gives CASTVTRENTEAFF.

The sample holds a few counts of this clone. V gene TRBV7-9 combines with J gene TRBJ2-1; possible D gene TRBD1, 5 bases. Trimming cost V 5 bases and J 9 bases, with 11 bases left between them. CDR3 length: 12 amino acids. Germline V lookup: CDR1 SEHNR, CDR2 FQNEAQ (reference sequence). The CDR3 region has the DNA TGTGCCAGCAGCCCAGGGCCCACTGAGCAGTTCTTC. Translated: CASSPGPTEQFF.

V gene TRBV27 combines with J gene TRBJ2-5, with TRBD2 matching 9 bases. Germline loops: CDR1 MNHEY, CDR2 SMNVEV (reference sequence). The V segment lost 4 bases and the J segment 2 bases; nucleotides outside the gene matches: 2. The CDR3 is made up of 14 amino acids. The CDR3: CASSYTSGQETQYF. CDR3 nucleotides: TGTGCCAGCAGTTATACTAGCGGGCAAGAGACCCAGTACTTC.

The gene calls are TRBV7-9 and TRBJ2-7; 9 nucleotides match TRBD2. This CDR3 is built from 15 residues. In germline, CDR1 is SEHNR, CDR2 FQNEAQ (reference sequence). The junction had 7 bases not matched to a gene; V was cut back by 0 bases and J by 7 bases. The chain's CDR3 is CASSLARLAGREQYF. As DNA, the CDR3 is TGTGCCAGCAGCTTAGCGCGGCTAGCGGGAAGAGAGCAGTACTTC.

V is TRBV7-3 and J is TRBJ1-6, with D maybe TRBD1 (5 bases). The germline V gene has CDR1 SGHTA and CDR2 FQGTGA. The CDR3 totals 13 residues. Trimming removed 2 bases from V and 10 bases from J, with 9 bases in between. The CDR3 sequence is CASSLGGASPLHF. The CDR3 DNA sequence: TGTGCCAGCAGCTTAGGCGGGGCGTCACCCCTCCACTTT.

The rearrangement uses TRBV7-2 and TRBJ2-7; D assignment may be TRBD1 or TRBD2 (6 bases each). V lost 0 bases, J lost 2 bases, and 14 bases lay in between. CDR3 length: 16 residues. The germline V gene has CDR1 SGHTA and CDR2 FQGNSA. CDR3: CASSLARGTGAYEQYF. CDR3 nucleotides: TGTGCCAGCAGCTTAGCTAGGGGGACGGGGGCCTACGAGCAGTACTTC.

J is TRBJ2-5 and V is TRBV7-8, with TRBD1 matching 7 bases. The CDR3 has 16 amino acids. Germline CDR1 reads SGHVS; CDR2 reads FQNEAQ. V lost 1 base and J lost 5; bases outside the gene matches: 10. The chain's CDR3 is CASSLGVGGIRETQYF. CDR3 DNA: TGTGCCAGCAGCTTAGGGGTAGGGGGCATTCGGGAGACCCAGTACTTC.

The gene calls are TRBV6-5 and TRBJ1-5, with D unresolved. V was cut by 4 bases and J by 0 bases, with 7 bases left in between. The germline CDR1 and CDR2 sequences are MNHEY and SVGAGI. CDR3 length: 14 amino acids. The DNA of the CDR3 is TGTGCCAGCAGTTCAGGTTATAGCAATCAGCCCCAGCATTTT. Translation: CASSSGYSNQPQHF.

This chain uses TRBV11-2 with TRBJ2-5, with 11 bases aligning to TRBD2. The CDR3 spans 16 residues. The germline V gene has CDR1 SGHAT and CDR2 FQNNGV. V shed 2 bases and J 5 bases; nucleotides not matched to a gene: 7. CDR3 nucleotides: TGTGCCAGCAGCTTAATTAGCGGGGGGGATAAGGAGACCCAGTACTTC. Translated: CASSLISGGDKETQYF.

There are a few counts of this clone. In DNA form, the CDR3 reads TGTGCCAGCAGCTTAGTCTTCAGGGCCGAGCAGCCCCAGCATTTT. Translating it yields CASSLVFRAEQPQHF. The chain combines TRBV7-2 with TRBJ1-5; tentative D call: TRBD1 (5 bases). The germline CDR1 and CDR2 sequences are SGHTA and FQGNSA. The CDR3 has 15 amino acids. V was shortened by 1 base and J by 7 bases, with 14 bases between the two germline ends.

The CDR3 loop is CASRVMRRGSGTEAFF. The CDR3 nucleotides read TGTGCCAGTAGGGTGATGAGGCGGGGGTCGGGCACTGAAGCTTTCTTT. This sequence joins TRBV19 and TRBJ1-1, with a tentative D call TRBD1 (5 bases). With 6 bases removed from V and 4 bases from J, the gap between germline ends came to 21 bases. Germline values: CDR1 LNHDA, CDR2 SQIVND (reference sequence). This CDR3 contains 16 residues.

This chain uses TRBV9 with TRBJ1-4; 8 bases map to TRBD1. Germline V gene sequence: CDR1 SGDLS, CDR2 YYNGEE. V gave up 3 bases and J gave up 8 bases; unmatched junction bases: 6. CDR3 length: 14 amino acids. CDR3 protein: CASSAGQGQEKLFF. The CDR3 DNA reads TGTGCCAGCAGCGCCGGACAGGGACAAGAAAAACTGTTTTTT.

The chain employs TRBV29-1 and TRBJ2-7; D is undetermined. Germline V lookup: CDR1 SQVTM, CDR2 ANQGSEA. The ends were cut back, 7 bases at V and 0 bases at J, with 10 bases in the middle. The CDR3 length is 12 residues. The CDR3 spells CSATASSYEQYF. The CDR3 nucleotides read TGCAGCGCGACGGCGAGCTCCTACGAGCAGTACTTC.

This clone occurred a few times. The sample has other DNA sequences that encode this CDR3 too. V usage is TRBV5-4 and J usage is TRBJ2-2; D uncertain. Per germline, CDR1 SGHNT and CDR2 YYREEE (reference sequence). The CDR3 runs to 14 residues. Trimming shortened V by 4 bases and J by 2 bases, and 9 bases separated the two germline ends. CDR3 sequence reads: CASSLEANTGELFF. CDR3 coding DNA: TGTGCCAGCAGCCTAGAAGCTAACACCGGGGAGCTGTTTTTT.

Only a few counts were recorded for this clone. The chain has TRBV4-2 and TRBJ1-5, with D tentatively TRBD1 (5 bases). The CDR3 is 14 residues long. The V and J ends lost 3 bases and 4 bases respectively, with 10 bases between them. Germline CDR1 LGHNA, CDR2 YNFKEQ. This CDR3 is CASSHGTDNQPQHF. The CDR3 DNA follows: TGTGCCAGCAGCCACGGGACGGATAATCAGCCCCAGCATTTT.